The rows below give T cell receptor beta chains drawn from one sample of a study of response to subunit inactivated influenza vaccine. TCRdb used MiXCR to reprocess the RT-PCR reads, holding one entry per CDR3 protein. The sample has around 850,000 distinct CDR3 sequences; 15% to 20% are singletons. The specimen comprised PBMCs from blood, sampled 5 days after vaccination. These receptors originate from a man between 45 and 60 years old who received an inactivated influenza vaccine. The CDR3 runs from the conserved cysteine through the conserved F or W. The D gene is left open where the match is weak. Size is omitted from some rows. Given values are once, few, many or a class for expanded clones.

CASSLVATSGGDDTQYF	TGTGCCAGCAGCTTAGTTGCGACTAGCGGGGGGGACGATACGCAGTATTTT	-	TRBD2	TRBV7-2	17	TRBJ2-3
CAINPGGRNTEAFF	TGTGCCATCAACCCAGGGGGCCGGAACACTGAAGCTTTCTTT	few	TRBD1	TRBV10-3	14	TRBJ1-1
CASRGYRGHNEQFF	TGTGCCAGCAGGGGTTACAGGGGGCACAATGAGCAGTTCTTC	few	TRBD1	TRBV12-3/TRBV12-4	14	TRBJ2-1
CASSFTGRGEKLFF	TGTGCCAGCAGTTTTACAGGGAGGGGTGAAAAACTGTTTTTT	few	-	TRBV12-3/TRBV12-4	14	TRBJ1-4
CASSFGTTNEQFF	TGTGCCAGCAGTTTCGGCACTACCAATGAGCAGTTCTTC	few	-	TRBV27	13	TRBJ2-1
CSAPVQGSYNEQFF	TGCAGTGCTCCCGTACAGGGATCCTACAATGAGCAGTTCTTC	few	-	TRBV20-1	14	TRBJ2-1
CASGSAGAPDTQYF	TGTGCCAGTGGTTCGGCGGGAGCACCAGATACGCAGTATTTT	few	TRBD2	TRBV19	14	TRBJ2-3
CATRTGGWTEAFF	TGTGCCACCCGGACAGGGGGCTGGACTGAAGCTTTCTTT	few	TRBD1	TRBV12-3/TRBV12-4	13	TRBJ1-1
CASSSDRGEINEQFF	TGTGCCAGCAGCTCAGACAGGGGAGAGATAAATGAGCAGTTCTTC	few	TRBD1	TRBV7-7	15	TRBJ2-1
CASSLSLGGANVLTF	TGTGCCAGCAGTTTAAGTCTAGGAGGGGCCAACGTCCTGACTTTC	-	-	TRBV28	15	TRBJ2-6
CSAKGQLGSYTF	TGCAGTGCTAAGGGACAGCTCGGGAGCTACACCTTC	-	TRBD1	TRBV20-1	12	TRBJ1-2
CATSRGEEAETQYF	TGTGCCACCAGCAGAGGTGAGGAGGCAGAGACCCAGTACTTC	few	-	TRBV15	14	TRBJ2-5
CASSAGGASQETQYF	TGTGCCAGCAGTGCGGGGGGGGCCAGCCAAGAGACCCAGTACTTC	few	TRBD2	TRBV7-2	15	TRBJ2-5
CASSFSEETQYF	TGTGCCAGCAGCTTCTCCGAAGAGACCCAGTACTTC	-	-	TRBV7-6	12	TRBJ2-5
CASSYWDGPILGLAGSTDTQYF	TGTGCCAGCAGTTACTGGGACGGCCCTATTTTAGGACTAGCGGGAAGCACAGATACGCAGTATTTT	-	TRBD2	TRBV6-2/TRBV6-3	22	TRBJ2-3
CASSWGGLNTEAFF	TGTGCCAGCAGCTGGGGCGGCCTGAACACTGAAGCTTTCTTT	many	-	TRBV7-2	14	TRBJ1-1
CASSLETGGMETQYF	TGCGCCAGCAGCTTGGAGACAGGGGGTATGGAGACCCAGTACTTC	once	TRBD1	TRBV5-1	15	TRBJ2-5
CSAGRTGRQETQYF	TGCAGTGCTGGCAGGACAGGGAGGCAAGAGACCCAGTACTTC	few	TRBD1	TRBV20-1	14	TRBJ2-5
CASSPHAVELFF	TGTGCCAGCAGCCCCCACGCCGTGGAGCTGTTTTTT	few	-	TRBV11-2	12	TRBJ2-2
CASSVADSPFHEQYF	TGTGCCAGCAGCGTAGCTGACTCCCCCTTCCACGAGCAGTACTTC	-	-	TRBV9	15	TRBJ2-7
CAWTRGGNEKLFF	TGTGCCTGGACCAGGGGCGGGAATGAAAAACTGTTTTTT	-	-	TRBV30	13	TRBJ1-4
CATSRRTSGWDWSSYNEQFF	TGTGCCACCAGCAGACGGACTAGCGGGTGGGATTGGAGCTCCTACAATGAGCAGTTCTTC	few	TRBD2	TRBV15	20	TRBJ2-1
CASGPGQKGIGYTF	TGTGCCAGCGGCCCCGGGCAAAAAGGGATCGGCTACACCTTC	-	-	TRBV5-6	14	TRBJ1-2
CASSLAVSRDSPLHF	TGTGCCAGCAGCTTGGCCGTTTCCAGGGATTCACCCCTCCACTTT	-	-	TRBV5-6	15	TRBJ1-6
CASSQDGHEQYF	TGCGCCAGCAGCCAAGATGGCCACGAGCAGTACTTC	few	-	TRBV4-3	12	TRBJ2-7
CASSLPGVDEQYF	TGTGCCAGCAGCTTACCGGGCGTCGACGAGCAGTACTTC	few	-	TRBV7-9	13	TRBJ2-7
CASSLGRLAFSTDTQYF	TGTGCCAGCAGCTTAGGGCGACTAGCGTTCAGCACAGATACGCAGTATTTT	once	TRBD2	TRBV7-8	17	TRBJ2-3
CASSFSASSYNSPLHF	TGTGCCAGCAGCTTTTCGGCCAGCTCCTATAATTCACCCCTCCACTTT	-	-	TRBV5-5	16	TRBJ1-6
CASSPPRRLSYEQYF	TGTGCCAGCTCACCACCGCGCAGACTTTCCTACGAGCAGTACTTC	many	-	TRBV18	15	TRBJ2-7
CASSPMVPGRDTQYF	TGTGCCAGCAGCCCCATGGTCCCGGGCAGGGATACGCAGTATTTT	few	-	TRBV7-2	15	TRBJ2-3
CSAMTSGSHEQYF	TGCAGTGCCATGACTAGCGGGAGCCACGAGCAGTACTTC	few	TRBD2	TRBV20-1	13	TRBJ2-7
CASSLGDRANEKLFF	TGTGCCAGCAGCTTAGGGGACAGGGCTAATGAAAAACTGTTTTTT	-	TRBD1	TRBV7-2	15	TRBJ1-4
CASSLDPTDTQYF	TGTGCCAGCAGCTTAGACCCCACAGATACGCAGTATTTT	few	-	TRBV7-2	13	TRBJ2-3
CASSADRSTDTQYF	TGCGCCAGCAGCGCGGACAGAAGCACAGATACGCAGTATTTT	few	-	TRBV5-1	14	TRBJ2-3
CASSTGPTNEKLFF	TGTGCCAGCAGTACAGGGCCAACTAATGAAAAACTGTTTTTT	-	-	TRBV12-3/TRBV12-4	14	TRBJ1-4
CASSHLTGALANVLTF	TGCGCCAGCAGCCACTTGACAGGGGCCTTGGCCAACGTCCTGACTTTC	few	TRBD1	TRBV5-1	16	TRBJ2-6
CASSYGTETQYF	TGTGCCAGCAGCTACGGAACAGAGACCCAGTACTTC	few	-	TRBV6-5	12	TRBJ2-5
CASSLWVGTSGARTDTQYF	TGTGCCAGCAGCTTATGGGTTGGGACTAGCGGGGCCCGCACAGATACGCAGTATTTT	few	TRBD2	TRBV11-2	19	TRBJ2-3
CASSYGRPSGPTDTQYF	TGTGCCAGCAGTTACGGGAGGCCTAGCGGACCCACAGATACGCAGTATTTT	-	TRBD2	TRBV6-5	17	TRBJ2-3
CSARVSGGTDTQYF	TGCAGTGCTAGGGTTAGCGGGGGCACAGATACGCAGTATTTT	few	TRBD2	TRBV20-1	14	TRBJ2-3
CASSIVGQGVSAYGYTF	TGTGCCAGTAGTATAGTGGGACAGGGGGTTAGTGCCTATGGCTACACCTTC	-	TRBD1	TRBV19	17	TRBJ1-2
CSAGRDRVYEQYF	TGCAGTGCTGGCCGGGACAGGGTGTACGAGCAGTACTTC	-	TRBD1	TRBV20-1	13	TRBJ2-7
CASSLWPTEAFF	TGTGCCAGCAGTTTGTGGCCCACTGAAGCTTTCTTT	few	-	TRBV12-3/TRBV12-4	12	TRBJ1-1
CSSNTELQETQYF	TGCAGTTCTAACACGGAGCTCCAAGAGACCCAGTACTTC	once	-	TRBV20-1	13	TRBJ2-5
CASSPGEYEQYF	TGTGCCAGCAGCCCGGGGGAATACGAGCAGTACTTC	-	-	TRBV25-1	12	TRBJ2-7
CASSLAGLADSSYEQYF	TGTGCCAGCAGCTTAGCAGGACTAGCGGACAGCTCCTACGAGCAGTACTTC	-	TRBD2	TRBV7-2	17	TRBJ2-7
CASSPYSVYEQYF	TGTGCCAGCAGCCCCTATAGCGTGTACGAGCAGTACTTC	few	-	TRBV11-2	13	TRBJ2-7
CSEPFGGRGCVAEQYF	TGCAGCGAACCTTTCGGGGGGCGCGGATGTGTGGCCGAGCAGTACTTC	few	-	TRBV29-1	16	TRBJ2-7
CASSLAPEGNTIYF	TGTGCCAGCAGCTTAGCCCCCGAAGGAAACACCATATATTTT	few	-	TRBV7-2	14	TRBJ1-3
CASSQSWGLWASYGYTF	TGTGCCAGCAGCCAGTCCTGGGGGCTATGGGCGAGCTATGGCTACACCTTC	many	-	TRBV4-2	17	TRBJ1-2
CSVISREPKRGTQYF	TGCAGCGTTATCTCCCGGGAGCCAAAACGTGGTACGCAGTATTTT	few	-	TRBV29-1	15	TRBJ2-3
CASSGAPRTTYTDTQYF	TGCGCCAGCAGCGGGGCCCCCCGGACTACCTACACAGATACGCAGTATTTT	once	-	TRBV5-1	17	TRBJ2-3
CASRKLGQRTQYF	TGTGCCAGCAGGAAACTGGGGCAGCGGACCCAGTACTTC	-	-	TRBV28	13	TRBJ2-5
CASSLDGDGYEQYF	TGTGCCAGCAGCTTAGACGGCGACGGCTACGAGCAGTACTTC	-	-	TRBV11-2	14	TRBJ2-7
CASSVGAGGSSYFTEAFF	TGTGCCAGCAGCGTAGGGGCAGGGGGCAGTTCCTACTTCACTGAAGCTTTCTTT	-	TRBD1	TRBV9	18	TRBJ1-1
CASRSRSATNEKLFF	TGTGCCAGCAGGTCCCGGTCTGCAACTAATGAAAAACTGTTTTTT	-	-	TRBV6-1	15	TRBJ1-4
CASTRGFGGNEQFF	TGTGCCAGCACCCGGGGGTTCGGGGGCAATGAGCAGTTCTTC	few	-	TRBV6-1	14	TRBJ2-1
CASSYPARIRGALGEINEQFF	TGTGCCAGCAGTTACCCAGCCCGAATTAGGGGGGCCTTAGGTGAAATAAATGAGCAGTTCTTC	few	-	TRBV6-2/TRBV6-3	21	TRBJ2-1
CASSLSILPGGEQFF	TGTGCCAGCAGTTTATCGATTCTCCCCGGAGGTGAGCAGTTCTTC	-	-	TRBV27	15	TRBJ2-1
CAISESLGTGEPTQYF	TGTGCCATCAGTGAATCTCTTGGGACAGGGGAACCTACGCAGTATTTT	-	TRBD1	TRBV10-3	16	TRBJ2-3